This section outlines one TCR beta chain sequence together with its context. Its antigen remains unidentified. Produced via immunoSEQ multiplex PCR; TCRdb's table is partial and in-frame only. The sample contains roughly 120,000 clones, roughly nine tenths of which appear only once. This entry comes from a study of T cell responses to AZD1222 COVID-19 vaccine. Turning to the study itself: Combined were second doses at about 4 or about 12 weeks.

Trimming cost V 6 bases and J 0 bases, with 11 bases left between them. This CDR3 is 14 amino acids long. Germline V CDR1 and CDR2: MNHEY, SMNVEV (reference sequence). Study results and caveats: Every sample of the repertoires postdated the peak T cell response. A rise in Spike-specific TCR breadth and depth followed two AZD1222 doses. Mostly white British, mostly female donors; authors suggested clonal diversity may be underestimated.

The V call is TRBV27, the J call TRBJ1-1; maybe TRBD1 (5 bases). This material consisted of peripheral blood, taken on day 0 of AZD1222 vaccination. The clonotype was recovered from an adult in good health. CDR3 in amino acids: CASSRRGMNTEAFF. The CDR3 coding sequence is TGTGCCAGCAGCCGGCGGGGGATGAACACTGAAGCTTTCTTT.